One and the same sample provided the 27 T cell receptor beta chains below, sequenced in a study of blood T cell repertoires in COVID-19. Libraries were prepared by immunoSEQ multiplex PCR; TCRdb keeps only in-frame clonotypes and omits some of them. The sample has 300,000 to 450,000 clones, more than 75% seen once; the top ten hold over 9.5%. Sequencing was carried out using peripheral blood. These receptors originate from a woman in her 30s with COVID-19, enrolled during active disease.

This clone was detected only a few times. The rearrangement uses TRBV6-5 and TRBJ2-7; 7 bases match TRBD1. This CDR3 spans 13 amino acids. The ends lost 6 bases at V and 6 bases at J; junction bases unmatched: 8. The germline V gene has CDR1 MNHEY and CDR2 SVGAGI. The CDR3 loop is CASRRGQNSEQYF. Written as DNA, the CDR3 is TGTGCCAGCAGAAGGGGACAGAATTCCGAGCAGTACTTC.

The rearrangement links TRBV28 to TRBJ2-1; 9 nucleotides agree with TRBD1. Losses at the gene ends were 4 bases for V and 9 bases for J; bases not matched to a gene: 10. Germline CDR1 reads MDHEN; CDR2 reads SYDVKM. The CDR3 extends over 15 amino acids. The CDR3 loop reads CASSSVGTGNREQFF. CDR3 nucleotide sequence: TGTGCCAGCAGTTCCGTCGGGACAGGGAACCGTGAGCAGTTCTTC.

The rearrangement joins TRBV6-6 to TRBJ1-6, with a possible D match to TRBD1 (6 bases). Trimming removed 0 bases from V and 7 bases from J, with 10 bases in between. CDR1 is MNHNY, CDR2 SVGAGI, per germline (reference sequence). The CDR3 is made up of 15 amino acids. In DNA form, the CDR3 reads TGTGCCAGCAGTTACTCGGGGGCGCAGAATTCACCCCTCCACTTT. This translates into CASSYSGAQNSPLHF.

The CDR3 bases are TGTGCCAGCATGCAACCGGGACTAAACTACGAGCAGTACTTC. It yields the protein CASMQPGLNYEQYF. The chain links TRBV7-8 to TRBJ2-7, with TRBD2 identical over 7 bases. CDR1 is SGHVS and CDR2 is FQNEAQ in the germline V gene. The ends lost 7 bases at V and 3 bases at J; junction bases unmatched: 9. The CDR3 spans 14 residues.

The chain is built from TRBV4-2 and TRBJ2-2; 10 nucleotides line up with TRBD2. Germline-derived CDR1 and CDR2 are LGHNA and YNFKEQ. The ends lost 0 bases at V and 3 bases at J; junction bases unmatched: 4. This CDR3 spans 17 amino acids. In DNA, the CDR3 is TGTGCCAGCAGCCAAGATACGAGCGGGAGGGACACCGGGGAGCTGTTTTTT. Translation: CASSQDTSGRDTGELFF.

The genes are TRBV27 and TRBJ1-1, with D perhaps TRBD1 (6 bases). CDR3 length: 14 amino acids. Trimming took off 2 bases at V and 2 bases at J, with 9 bases between the two ends. Germline V gene sequence: CDR1 MNHEY, CDR2 SMNVEV (reference sequence). As DNA, the CDR3 is TGTGCCAGCAGTTTACGGGACACAAACACTGAAGCTTTCTTT. This encodes CASSLRDTNTEAFF.

The V gene is TRBV30, the J gene TRBJ1-2; D is undetermined. The V gene's germline CDR1 is GTSNPN and CDR2 SVGIG (reference sequence). V gave up 0 bases and J gave up 7 bases, with 6 bases separating them. The CDR3 has 11 residues. The CDR3 reads CAWSVNLGYTF. The CDR3 bases are TGTGCCTGGAGTGTAAATCTTGGCTACACCTTC.

V and J are TRBV11-2 and TRBJ1-1, with 7 bases lining up with TRBD1. Germline V gene sequence: CDR1 SGHAT, CDR2 FQNNGV. Losses at the gene ends were 4 bases for V and 1 base for J; bases not matched to a gene: 3. This CDR3 is 14 amino acids long. The CDR3 loop reads CASSWRDRNTEAFF. CDR3 nucleotide sequence: TGTGCCAGCAGCTGGCGGGACAGGAACACTGAAGCTTTCTTT.

The rearrangement uses TRBV5-6 and TRBJ1-2; D may be TRBD1 (6 bases). V was pared by 1 base and J by 4 bases, with 17 bases between. This CDR3 region has 16 residues. Per germline, CDR1 SGHDT and CDR2 YYEEEE. The CDR3 here is CASSLFSLDSVYGYTF. Here the CDR3 DNA reads TGTGCCAGCAGCTTGTTTTCTCTGGACAGCGTCTATGGCTACACCTTC.

The chain combines TRBV28 with TRBJ2-4; TRBD1 aligns across 7 bases. The CDR3 extends over 14 amino acids. The trim removed 10 bases at V and 0 bases at J, leaving 6 bases unmatched. From germline, CDR1 is MDHEN and CDR2 SYDVKM. The CDR3 bases are TGTGCCACCCTGGCAGGGGGAGCCAAAAACATTCAGTACTTC. This codes for CATLAGGAKNIQYF. Together with reference TRBV28 and TRBJ2-4, the CDR3 gives the full variable domain: DVKVTQSSRYLVKRTGEKVFLECVQDMDHENMFWYRQDPGLGLRLIYFSYDVKMKEKGDIPEGYSVSREKKERFSLILESASTNQTSMYLCATLAGGAKNIQYFGAGTRLSVL.

The count of this clone is one. The chain recombines TRBV11-2 with TRBJ2-7; 8 nucleotides agree with TRBD2. Germline CDR1 SGHAT, CDR2 FQNNGV. CDR3 length: 16 amino acids. With 5 bases clipped from V and 4 bases from J, the junction kept 13 bases outside the gene matches. The DNA of the CDR3 is TGTGCCAGCAGCCTCCGGGGAGCGGGAGACCCATACGAGCAGTACTTC. It yields the protein CASSLRGAGDPYEQYF.

This clone has a single count. The rearrangement joins TRBV5-4 to TRBJ1-5, with D tentatively TRBD1 (6 bases). The CDR3 is 14 residues long. The germline V gene encodes CDR1 SGHNT and CDR2 YYREEE (reference sequence). The V end lost 4 bases, the J end lost 1 base, and 9 bases lay between the germline ends. CDR3 nucleotides: TGTGCCAGCAGCAGAAGGGGGAGCAATCAGCCCCAGCATTTT. Translation gives CASSRRGSNQPQHF. Based on the CDR3 plus reference TRBV5-4 and TRBJ1-5, the full variable domain is ETGVTQSPTHLIKTRGQQVTLRCSSQSGHNTVSWYQQALGQGPQFIFQYYREEENGRGNFPPRFSGLQFPNYSSELNVNALELDDSALYLCASSRRGSNQPQHFGDGTRLSIL.

The chain combines TRBV5-1 with TRBJ1-5, with D possibly TRBD1 on 5 matching bases. The CDR3 is 15 amino acids. V was trimmed by 1 base and J by 0 bases, leaving 8 bases between them. CDR1 and CDR2 from the germline V gene are SGHRS and YFSETQ. The CDR3 reads CASSLSGGSNQPQHF. DNA for the CDR3: TGCGCCAGCAGCTTGTCCGGGGGTAGCAATCAGCCCCAGCATTTT. The whole variable domain, remainder taken from reference TRBV5-1 and TRBJ1-5, is KAGVTQTPRYLIKTRGQQVTLSCSPISGHRSVSWYQQTPGQGLQFLFEYFSETQRNKGNFPGRFSGRQFSNSRSEMNVSTLELGDSALYLCASSLSGGSNQPQHFGDGTRLSIL.

This clone was detected only once. The CDR3 here is CAWSVGGAYDGYTF. The CDR3 coding sequence is TGTGCCTGGAGTGTTGGGGGCGCCTACGATGGCTACACCTTC. This rearrangement joins TRBV30 to TRBJ1-2; a possible D gene is TRBD1 (6 bases). Trimming removed 0 bases at V and 6 bases at J, with 14 bases between. The CDR3 has 14 amino acids. CDR1 and CDR2 from the germline V gene are GTSNPN and SVGIG (reference sequence).

Points on this clone: The same CDR3 is also encoded by other DNA sequences in this sample. The rearrangement links TRBV10-3 to TRBJ2-2, with unresolved D. Trimming shortened V by 3 bases and J by 4 bases, and 6 bases separated the two germline ends. CDR3 length equals 13 residues. Germline values: CDR1 ENHRY, CDR2 SYGVKD. CDR3 bases: TGTGCCATCAGTGAAGGCGGCACCGGGGAGCTGTTTTTT. Translating gives CAISEGGTGELFF.

The chain couples TRBV14 to TRBJ1-2, with D perhaps matching TRBD1 (6 bases). Trimming removed 5 bases at V and 4 bases at J, with 11 bases between. The CDR3 has 13 residues. Germline CDR1 SGHDN, CDR2 FVKESK. Written as DNA, the CDR3 is TGTGCCAGCAGCGTTGGACAGCTCTATGGCTACACCTTC. Translated, it gives CASSVGQLYGYTF.

This clone was recorded only once. This chain joins TRBV28 and TRBJ2-1; D might be TRBD2 (6 bases). The V end was cut by 1 base, the J end by 1 base, with 11 bases between. The CDR3 spans 16 residues. Looked up from germline, CDR1 is MDHEN and CDR2 is SYDVKM. The CDR3 here is CASSLSRTISYNEQFF. The CDR3 DNA reads TGTGCCAGCAGTTTATCTCGGACTATTTCCTACAATGAGCAGTTCTTC.

The chain couples TRBV3-1 (or the pseudogene TRBV3-2) to TRBJ1-2, with D maybe TRBD1 (6 bases). V lost 3 bases, J lost 3 bases, and 14 bases lay in between. Germline CDR1 and CDR2: LGHDT and YNNKEL (reference sequence). CDR3 length: 15 residues. This CDR3 reads CASSQTSGAHYGYTF. Here the CDR3 DNA reads TGTGCCAGCAGCCAGACCTCAGGGGCGCACTATGGCTACACCTTC.

This clone was seen a single time. V usage is TRBV15 and J usage is TRBJ2-5; TRBD2 agrees at 12 bases. The CDR3 totals 16 residues. The J segment lost 2 bases and the V segment lost 3 bases, leaving 4 bases of the junction unmatched. Per germline, CDR1 LNHNV and CDR2 YYDKDF (reference sequence). CDR3 in amino acids: CATSSILAGGQETQYF. CDR3 DNA sequence: TGTGCCACCAGCAGCATACTAGCGGGAGGTCAAGAGACCCAGTACTTC.

The gene calls are TRBV3-1 (or the pseudogene TRBV3-2) and TRBJ2-1; TRBD2 matches 13 bases. Germline-derived CDR1 and CDR2 are LGHDT and YNNKEL (reference sequence). V lost 11 bases, J lost 7 bases, and 8 bases stayed unmatched. This CDR3 comprises 14 residues. Here the CDR3 reads CARPGLAGPNEQFF. The CDR3 DNA is TGTGCCCGTCCGGGACTAGCGGGACCAAATGAGCAGTTCTTC.

The chain recombines TRBV5-6 with TRBJ2-7, with a tentative D call TRBD1 (6 bases). CDR3 length: 14 amino acids. Germline V gives CDR1 SGHDT, CDR2 YYEEEE. V was cut by 3 bases and J by 4 bases, with 14 bases left in between. In DNA form, the CDR3 reads TGTGCCAGCAGCTGGCCGGGACACCGATACGAGCAGTACTTC. This sequence encodes CASSWPGHRYEQYF.

The rearrangement joins TRBV30 to TRBJ2-7, with D possibly being TRBD1 (6 bases). The CDR3 totals 14 residues. V lost 0 bases to trimming and J lost 0 bases, with 9 bases between them. The germline gives CDR1 GTSNPN, CDR2 SVGIG (reference sequence). CDR3 amino acids: CAWSVWTDSYEQYF. CDR3 in DNA: TGTGCCTGGAGTGTATGGACAGACTCCTACGAGCAGTACTTC.

V gene TRBV25-1 combines with J gene TRBJ2-7; 11 bases match TRBD2. There are 15 residues in the CDR3. J gave up 7 bases and V 4 bases, and 9 bases lay outside the gene matches. Germline V gives CDR1 MGHDK, CDR2 SYGVNS. CDR3 region: CASSVPGLAVTEQYF. The CDR3 DNA sequence: TGTGCCAGCAGTGTACCGGGACTAGCGGTCACTGAGCAGTACTTC.

DNA of the CDR3: TGTGCCAGCAGCTCGGGAAGGGGAGGATACGAGCAGTACTTC. It encodes CASSSGRGGYEQYF. The chain links TRBV5-4 to TRBJ2-7; D might be TRBD2 (6 bases). Trimming took 3 bases from V and 4 from J, leaving 14 bases between them. The CDR3 loop spans 14 amino acids. Per germline, CDR1 SGHNT and CDR2 YYREEE (reference sequence).

This clone turned up a few times. One end of the junction does not line up with germline, which may come from a read error. V and J are TRBV6-5 and TRBJ2-5; D is possibly TRBD1 (5 bases). Germline CDR1 MNHEY, CDR2 SVGAGI. This CDR3 contains 16 residues. The CDR3: CASSYSAAGSQGTQYF. CDR3 DNA: TGTGCCAGCAGTTACTCCGCGGCAGGGTCCCAAGGGACCCAGTACTTC.

The rearrangement uses TRBV6-6 and TRBJ2-5; D is possibly TRBD1 (5 bases). This CDR3 has 14 residues. Trimming took 6 bases from V and 5 from J, leaving 16 bases between them. Looked up from germline, CDR1 is MNHNY and CDR2 is SVGAGI (reference sequence). Written as DNA, the CDR3 is TGTGCCAGCAGAATTAGTTGGAAGGGGGAGACCCAGTACTTC. This codes for CASRISWKGETQYF.

The rearrangement joins TRBV19 to TRBJ1-2; D is ambiguous. Germline CDR1 is LNHDA and CDR2 is SQIVND (reference sequence). V was shortened by 3 bases and J by 6 bases, with 8 bases between the two germline ends. The CDR3 has 12 residues. CDR3 amino acids: CASSIGGNGYTF. DNA of the CDR3: TGTGCCAGTAGTATCGGCGGGAATGGCTACACCTTC.